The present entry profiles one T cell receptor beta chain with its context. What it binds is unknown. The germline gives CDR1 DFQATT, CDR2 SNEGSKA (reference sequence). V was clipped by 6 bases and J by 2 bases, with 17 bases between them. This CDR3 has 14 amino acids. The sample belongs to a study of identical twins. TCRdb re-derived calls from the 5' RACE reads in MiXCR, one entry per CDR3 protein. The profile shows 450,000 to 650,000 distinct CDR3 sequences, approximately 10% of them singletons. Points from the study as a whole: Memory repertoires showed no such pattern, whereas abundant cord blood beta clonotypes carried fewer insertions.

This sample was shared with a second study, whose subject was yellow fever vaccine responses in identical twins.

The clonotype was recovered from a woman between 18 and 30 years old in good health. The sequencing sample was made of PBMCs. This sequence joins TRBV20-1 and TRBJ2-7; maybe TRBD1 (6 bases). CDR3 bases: TGCAGTGCCAAAGACCCAGGGGCGGCCTACGAGCAGTACTTC. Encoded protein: CSAKDPGAAYEQYF.